This record looks at one TCR beta chain sequence and its context. The antigen is not known. cDNA libraries of TCR beta carried unique molecular identifiers. When about 1 to 11 million T cells were used, they gave a few hundred thousand cDNA molecules. TCRdb re-called the PCR reads with MiXCR, one entry per CDR3 protein. The sample carries roughly 700,000 distinct CDR3 sequences, roughly 29% recorded once. The sample belongs to a study of post-analysis software for immune sequencing data. Across the whole study: Relapsing-remitting, secondary progressive and progressive-relapsing multiple sclerosis courses were included. Regarding the study as a whole: F measure grouped same-batch samples tightly together. The study found significantly lower normalized Chao1 diversity in multiple sclerosis patients than in controls. Controls showed lower frequencies than patients for roughly 5 TRBV segments, and TRBV5-6, TRBV5-1 and TRBV20-1 were among these.

V was pared by 1 base and J by 2 bases, with 9 bases of the junction left unmatched. Looked up from germline, CDR1 is LNHNV and CDR2 is YYDKDF (reference sequence). The CDR3 extends over 18 amino acids. The chain has TRBV15 and TRBJ2-5; 11 nucleotides align to TRBD2. The source of this sequence is a girl aged 5-17 years with multiple sclerosis. The specimen sequenced was blood. CDR3 nucleotide sequence: TGTGCCACCAGCAGAGGACTAGCGGGGAGGTCAGATCAAGAGACCCAGTACTTC. This translates into CATSRGLAGRSDQETQYF.